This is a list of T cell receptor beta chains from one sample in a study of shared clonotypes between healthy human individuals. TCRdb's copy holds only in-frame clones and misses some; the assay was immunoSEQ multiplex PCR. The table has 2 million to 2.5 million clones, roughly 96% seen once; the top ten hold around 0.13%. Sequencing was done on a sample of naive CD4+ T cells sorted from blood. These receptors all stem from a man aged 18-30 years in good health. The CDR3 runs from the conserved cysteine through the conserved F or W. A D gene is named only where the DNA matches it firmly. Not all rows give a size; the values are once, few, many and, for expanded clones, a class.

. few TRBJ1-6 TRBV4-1 TGCGCCAGCAGCCCGTCCGCAAGCAGGGCGGATTCACCCCTCCACTTT CASSPSASRADSPLHF
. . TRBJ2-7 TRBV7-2 TGTGCCAGCAGCTTATTCGGAGTATCCAGCTACGAGCAGTACTTC CASSLFGVSSYEQYF
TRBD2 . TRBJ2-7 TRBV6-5 TGTGCCAGCAGTTATTCCGGACTAGCGGGAGATTACGAGCAGTACTTC CASSYSGLAGDYEQYF
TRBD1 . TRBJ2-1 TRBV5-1 TGCGCCAGCAGCTCTCACCTCCTAGGGGGCGAGGAGCAGTTCTTC CASSSHLLGGEEQFF
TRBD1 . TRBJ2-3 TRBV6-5 TGTGCCAGCAGCCGACAGGGTACCGATACGCAGTATTTT CASSRQGTDTQYF
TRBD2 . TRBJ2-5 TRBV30 TGTGCCTGGAGTGTCCTGGGACTAGCGGGGGACCAGTACTTC CAWSVLGLAGDQYF
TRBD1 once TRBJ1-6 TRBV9 TGTGCCAGCGGAGGACAGGGCTTATTCGCACCCCTCCACTTT CASGGQGLFAPLHF
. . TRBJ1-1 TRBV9 TGTGCCAGCAGCGGCCTTGGCCTACACGAAGCTTTCTTT CASSGLGLHEAFF
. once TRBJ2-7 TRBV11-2 TGTGCCAGCAGCGCCGACGGGACGGGATCCTACGAGCAGTACTTC CASSADGTGSYEQYF
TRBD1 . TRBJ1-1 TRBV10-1 TGCGCCAGCAGTGAGGGACAGGGCACTGAAGCTTTCTTT CASSEGQGTEAFF
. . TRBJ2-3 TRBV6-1 TGTGCCAGCAGAAGAACTACAGATACGCAGTATTTT CASRRTTDTQYF
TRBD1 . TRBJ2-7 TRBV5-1 TGCGCCAGCAGCACTAATCCGGGACAGGTTTACGAGCAGTACTTC CASSTNPGQVYEQYF
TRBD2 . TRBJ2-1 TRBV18 TGTGCCAGCTCACCACCGTGGAGCGGGAGAATAGGGGAGCAGTTCTTC CASSPPWSGRIGEQFF
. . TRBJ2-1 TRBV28 TGTGCCAGCAGGGAAGGGGGGCCGTCCTACAATGAGCAGTTCTTC CASREGGPSYNEQFF
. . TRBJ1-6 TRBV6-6 TGTGCCAGCAGCCCAGGGTCGCATTCACCCCTCCACTTT CASSPGSHSPLHF
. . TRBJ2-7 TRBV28 TGTGCCAGCAGTTCGCCCTCGAGGGGCAACGAGCAGTACTTC CASSSPSRGNEQYF
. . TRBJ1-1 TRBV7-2 TGTGCCAGCAGCTTAGAGGGTTTCACTGAAGCTTTCTTT CASSLEGFTEAFF
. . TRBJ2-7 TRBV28 TGTGCCAGCATTTCCGACTCCTACGAGCAGTACTTC CASISDSYEQYF
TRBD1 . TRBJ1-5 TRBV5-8 TGTGCCAGCAGTTCGGGGACAGGGGGCAATCAGCCCCAGCATTTT CASSSGTGGNQPQHF
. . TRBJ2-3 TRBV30 TGTGCCTGGAGTGTGACAACGACTAGCACAGATACGCAGTATTTT CAWSVTTTSTDTQYF
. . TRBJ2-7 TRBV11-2 TGTGCCAGCAGCTTACTTTTAGTCCGGAGCGAGCAGTACTTC CASSLLLVRSEQYF
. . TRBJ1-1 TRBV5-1 TGCGCCAGCAGCTTCCGGGATCCGAACACTGAAGCTTTCTTT CASSFRDPNTEAFF
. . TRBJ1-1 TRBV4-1 TGCGCCAGCAGCCCCCTGGGAGGTTTTGGGTACACTGAAGCTTTCTTT CASSPLGGFGYTEAFF
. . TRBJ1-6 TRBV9 TGTGCCAGCAGCGTCGGGCCCACGGGGTCACCCCTCCACTTT CASSVGPTGSPLHF
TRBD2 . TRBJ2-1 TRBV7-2 TGTGCCAGCAGCACCCTTCGACTAGCGAATGAGCAGTTCTTC CASSTLRLANEQFF
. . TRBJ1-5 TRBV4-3 TGCGCCAGCAGCCAAGATGGAAACAATCAGCCCCAGCATTTT CASSQDGNNQPQHF
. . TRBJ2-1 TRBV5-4 TGTGCCAGCAGCTTGGACGGAGGAATAGCGGAGGGGGGTTACAATGAGCAGTTCTTC CASSLDGGIAEGGYNEQFF
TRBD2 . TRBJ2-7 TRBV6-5 TGTGCCAGCAGTTTACAAGGACTAGCTTTCTACGAGCAGTACTTC CASSLQGLAFYEQYF
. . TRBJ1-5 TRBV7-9 TGTGCCAGCAGCTTAGCGCAGAATCAGCCCCAGCATTTT CASSLAQNQPQHF
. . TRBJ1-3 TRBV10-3 TGTGCCATCAGGGGGGCCTCAGGAAACACCATATATTTT CAIRGASGNTIYF
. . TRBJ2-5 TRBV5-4 TGTGCCAGCAGCTTGGCCCGGGGGCTAGGAGAGACCCAGTACTTC CASSLARGLGETQYF
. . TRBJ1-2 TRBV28 TGTGCCAGCAGTCCTCGGTTACTTGGCTACACCTTC CASSPRLLGYTF
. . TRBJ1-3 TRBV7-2 TGTGCCAGCAGACGGGGCTCTGGGGACACCATATATTTT CASRRGSGDTIYF
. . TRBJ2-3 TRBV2 TGTGCCAGCAGCGGACAGTCCCAACACACGCAGTATTTT CASSGQSQHTQYF
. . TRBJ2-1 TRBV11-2 TGTGCCAGCTTCTTAGGGGGGAAGGTCGCCAATGAGCAGTTCTTC CASFLGGKVANEQFF